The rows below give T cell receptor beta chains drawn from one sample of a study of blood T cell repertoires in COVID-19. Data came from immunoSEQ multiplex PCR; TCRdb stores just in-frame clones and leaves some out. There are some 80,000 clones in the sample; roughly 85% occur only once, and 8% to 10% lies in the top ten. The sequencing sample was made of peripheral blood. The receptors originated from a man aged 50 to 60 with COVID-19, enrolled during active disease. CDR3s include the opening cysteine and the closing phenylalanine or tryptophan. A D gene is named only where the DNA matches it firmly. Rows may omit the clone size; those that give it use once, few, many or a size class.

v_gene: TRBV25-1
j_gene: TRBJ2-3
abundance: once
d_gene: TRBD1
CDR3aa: CASSDGPGQGYTDTQYF
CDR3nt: TGTGCCAGCAGTGATGGCCCGGGACAGGGGTACACAGATACGCAGTATTTT

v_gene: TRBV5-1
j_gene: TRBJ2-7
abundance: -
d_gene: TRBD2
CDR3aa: CASSLTSGSHEQYF
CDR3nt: TGCGCCAGCAGCCTAACTAGCGGGAGCCACGAGCAGTACTTC

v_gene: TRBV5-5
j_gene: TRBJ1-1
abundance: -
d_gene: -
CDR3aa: CASSEYTANTEAFF
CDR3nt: TGTGCCAGCAGCGAATACACAGCGAACACTGAAGCTTTCTTT

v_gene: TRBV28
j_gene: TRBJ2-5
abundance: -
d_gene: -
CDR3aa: CASSPPGMSSQETQYF
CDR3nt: TGTGCCAGCAGTCCACCGGGGATGAGCAGCCAAGAGACCCAGTACTTC

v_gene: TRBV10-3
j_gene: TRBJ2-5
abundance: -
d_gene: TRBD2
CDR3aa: CAISLTSGSRETQYF
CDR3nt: TGTGCCATCAGCCTGACTAGCGGGAGTCGGGAGACCCAGTACTTC

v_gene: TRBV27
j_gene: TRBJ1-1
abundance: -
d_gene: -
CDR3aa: CASSLWAGEKAFF
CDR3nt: TGTGCCAGCAGTTTATGGGCAGGGGAGAAGGCTTTCTTT

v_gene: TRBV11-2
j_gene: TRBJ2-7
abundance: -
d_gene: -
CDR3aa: CASSPPGYVDEQYF
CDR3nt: TGTGCCAGCAGCCCGCCAGGTTACGTGGACGAGCAGTACTTC

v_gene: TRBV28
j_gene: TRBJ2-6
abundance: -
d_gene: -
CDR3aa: CASSLQEPGANVLTF
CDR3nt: TGTGCCAGCAGTTTGCAGGAACCTGGGGCCAACGTCCTGACTTTC

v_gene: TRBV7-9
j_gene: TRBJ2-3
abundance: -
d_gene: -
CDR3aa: CASSLGVTPNTDTQYF
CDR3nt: TGTGCCAGCAGCTTAGGGGTGACTCCGAACACAGATACGCAGTATTTT

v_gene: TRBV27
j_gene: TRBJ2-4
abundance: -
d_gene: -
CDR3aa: CASSFRGRDIQYF
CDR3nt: TGTGCCAGCAGTTTCAGGGGTCGGGACATTCAGTACTTC

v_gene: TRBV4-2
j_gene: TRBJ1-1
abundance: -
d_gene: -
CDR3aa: CASSQDPGSEAFF
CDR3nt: TGTGCCAGCAGCCAAGATCCGGGTTCTGAAGCTTTCTTT

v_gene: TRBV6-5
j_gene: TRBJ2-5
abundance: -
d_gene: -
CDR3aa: CASSIARWGETQYF
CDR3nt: TGTGCCAGCAGTATAGCGCGATGGGGAGAGACCCAGTACTTC

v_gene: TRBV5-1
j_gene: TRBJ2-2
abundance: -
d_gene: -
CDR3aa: CASSLDRSPGELFF
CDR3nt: TGCGCCAGCAGCCTCGACAGGAGCCCCGGGGAGCTGTTTTTT

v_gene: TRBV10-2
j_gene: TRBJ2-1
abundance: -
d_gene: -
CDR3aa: CASSVPIAGPSYNEQFF
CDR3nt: TGCGCCAGCAGTGTACCCATCGCGGGCCCTTCCTACAATGAGCAGTTCTTC

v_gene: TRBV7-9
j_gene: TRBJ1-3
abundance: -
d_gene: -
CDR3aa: CASSLEGIAGNTIYF
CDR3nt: TGTGCCAGCAGCTTGGAGGGGATCGCTGGAAACACCATATATTTT

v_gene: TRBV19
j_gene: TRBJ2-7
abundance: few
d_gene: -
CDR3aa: CASSPSAGIYEQYF
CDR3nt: TGTGCCAGTAGTCCCTCGGCGGGCATTTACGAGCAGTACTTC

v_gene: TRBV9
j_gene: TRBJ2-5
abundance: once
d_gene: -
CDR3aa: CASSSGPSLAQYF
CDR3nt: TGTGCCAGCAGCTCAGGTCCTTCGCTGGCCCAGTACTTC

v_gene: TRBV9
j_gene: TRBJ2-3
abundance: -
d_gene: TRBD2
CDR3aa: CASSEVRPGLAGNTDTQYF
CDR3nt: TGTGCCAGCAGCGAGGTCCGACCGGGACTAGCGGGGAACACAGATACGCAGTATTTT

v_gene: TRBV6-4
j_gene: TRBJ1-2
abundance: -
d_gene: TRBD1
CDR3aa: CASSPEPGGGYGYTF
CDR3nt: TGTGCCAGCAGTCCAGAACCAGGGGGCGGCTATGGCTACACCTTC

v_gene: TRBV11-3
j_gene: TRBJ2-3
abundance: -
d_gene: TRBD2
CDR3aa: CASSSLAAGNTQYF
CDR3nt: TGTGCCAGCAGCTCCCTAGCGGCTGGAAATACGCAGTATTTT

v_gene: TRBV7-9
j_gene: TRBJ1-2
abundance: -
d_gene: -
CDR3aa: CASSLGRSAYTF
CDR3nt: TGTGCCAGCAGCTTAGGTCGCAGCGCCTACACCTTC

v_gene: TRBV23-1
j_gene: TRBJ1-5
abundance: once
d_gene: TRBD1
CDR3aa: CASTKIPGQGNQPQHF
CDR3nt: TGCGCCAGCACTAAAATTCCGGGACAGGGGAATCAGCCCCAGCATTTT

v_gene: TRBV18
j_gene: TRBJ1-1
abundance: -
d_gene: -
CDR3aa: CASSPQTGNTEAFF
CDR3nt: TGTGCCAGCTCACCACAGACAGGAAACACTGAAGCTTTCTTT

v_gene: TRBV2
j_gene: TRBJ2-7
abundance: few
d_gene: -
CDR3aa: CASSPRDSISYEQYF
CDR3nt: TGTGCCAGCAGTCCCCGGGACTCAATATCCTACGAGCAGTACTTC

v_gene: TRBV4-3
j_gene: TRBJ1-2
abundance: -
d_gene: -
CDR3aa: CASSQETGSYGYTF
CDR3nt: TGCGCCAGCAGCCAAGAAACAGGGTCCTATGGCTACACCTTC

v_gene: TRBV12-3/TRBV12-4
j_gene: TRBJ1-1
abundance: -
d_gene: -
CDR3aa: CASRGRMNTEAFF
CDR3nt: TGTGCCAGCAGGGGCCGGATGAACACTGAAGCTTTCTTT

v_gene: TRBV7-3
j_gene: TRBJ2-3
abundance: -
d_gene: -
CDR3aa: CASRDGGAGGTDTQYF
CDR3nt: TGTGCCAGCCGGGACGGGGGCGCGGGGGGCACAGATACGCAGTATTTT

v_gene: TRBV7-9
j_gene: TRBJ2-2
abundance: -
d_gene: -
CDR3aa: CASSLGETGELFF
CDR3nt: TGTGCCAGCAGCTTAGGAGAGACCGGGGAGCTGTTTTTT

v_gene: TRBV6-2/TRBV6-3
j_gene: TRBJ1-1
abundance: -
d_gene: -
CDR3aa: CASSQGFTEAFF
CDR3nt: TGTGCCAGCAGTCAGGGGTTCACTGAAGCTTTCTTT

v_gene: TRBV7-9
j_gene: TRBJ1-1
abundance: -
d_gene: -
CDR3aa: CASSLQGNTEAFF
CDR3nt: TGTGCCAGCAGCCTACAGGGGAACACTGAAGCTTTCTTT